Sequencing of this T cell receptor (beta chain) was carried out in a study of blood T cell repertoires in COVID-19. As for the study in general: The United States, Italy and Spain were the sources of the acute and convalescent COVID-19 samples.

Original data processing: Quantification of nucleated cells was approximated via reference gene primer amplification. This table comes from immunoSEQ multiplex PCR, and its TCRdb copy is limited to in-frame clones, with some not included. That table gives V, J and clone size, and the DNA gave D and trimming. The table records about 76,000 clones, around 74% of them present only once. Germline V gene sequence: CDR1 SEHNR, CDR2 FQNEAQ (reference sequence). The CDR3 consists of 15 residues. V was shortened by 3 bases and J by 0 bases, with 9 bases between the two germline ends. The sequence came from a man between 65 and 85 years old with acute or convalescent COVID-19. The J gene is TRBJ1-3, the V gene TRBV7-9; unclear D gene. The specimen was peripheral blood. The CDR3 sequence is CASSLRRVSGNTIYF. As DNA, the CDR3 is TGTGCCAGCAGCTTGAGGAGGGTCTCTGGAAACACCATATATTTT.